This T cell receptor (beta chain) stems from a study of cytomegalovirus exposure and HLA in healthy donors. With regard to this clone: Its antigen is unknown.

Notes on the study in general: The authors assumed roughly uniform sequencing depth across donors for presence/absence analyses.

Healthy donors of bone marrow made up the group. Use of 60 Vbeta and 13 Jbeta primers characterized the PCR. Profiled with immunoSEQ multiplex PCR; TCRdb holds only in-frame clones, not every one. The sample consists of about 210,000 clones, over 80% of them appearing once. The CDR3 spans 14 residues. Germline values: CDR1 SNHLY, CDR2 FYNNEI. V was trimmed by 11 bases and J by 0 bases, leaving 13 bases between them. J is TRBJ2-2 and V is TRBV2, with D perhaps TRBD1 (6 bases). Sequenced sample: PBMCs. The sequence was obtained from a woman aged 50 to 60 in good health and CMV-seropositive. CDR3 in DNA: TGTGCCTGGCGAAGGACAGCGAACACCGGGGAGCTGTTTTTT. It is translated as CAWRRTANTGELFF. The entire variable domain, with the rest obtained from reference TRBV2 and TRBJ2-2, is as follows: EPEVTQTPSHQVTQMGQEVILRCVPISNHLYFYWYRQILGQKVEFLVSFYNNEISEKSEIFDDQFSVERPDGSNFTLKIRSTKLEDSAMYFCAWRRTANTGELFFGEGSRLTVL.